This T cell receptor (beta chain) was recorded in a study of T cell responses to AZD1222 COVID-19 vaccine. The CDR3 sequence is 13 residues long. The V gene end was trimmed by 6 bases and the J gene end by 8 bases; junction bases not matched to a gene: 4. From germline, CDR1 is SNHLY and CDR2 FYNNEI. Sequencing used immunoSEQ multiplex PCR; TCRdb keeps in-frame clones, though not all of them. The table lists about 120,000 clones, 90% of them singletons. Sequenced here: peripheral blood, sampled on day 0 of MenACWY control vaccination. V gene TRBV2 combines with J gene TRBJ1-6; 7 bases line up with TRBD1. This sequence was found in an adult in good health. In nucleotides, the CDR3 is TGTGCCAGCAGGTTAACAGGGGATTCACCCCTCCACTTT. It encodes CASRLTGDSPLHF.